What follows is one T cell receptor (beta chain) and its context. The antigen this receptor binds is unknown. The input lacks base qualities; no much larger clone sits a single base away. The entry originates in a study of Graves' ophthalmopathy and Graves' hyperthyroidism listed by TCRdb under 2018. With regard to the full study: Peripheral blood was collected before any treatment was given, at the time of initial diagnosis. To tell Graves' ophthalmopathy apart from Graves' hyperthyroidism, and to predict which patients would progress to ophthalmopathy, the study relied on TCR beta repertoire signatures. In total, around 140 blood samples were TCR-sequenced: roughly 45 ophthalmopathy, around 75 hyperthyroidism and around 17 hyperthyroidism-to-ophthalmopathy patients. To explore V-J signatures that distinguish ophthalmopathy from hyperthyroidism, a discovery set of 100 patients was enrolled, made up of 40 to 45 with ophthalmopathy and some 58 with stable hyperthyroidism. For independent validation, a separate cohort was made up of approximately 18 hyperthyroidism patients plus 17 patients who later progressed from hyperthyroidism to ophthalmopathy. T-cell repertoires of thyroid tissue and blood were compared in more than 5 hyperthyroidism patients. Following sample collection, hyperthyroidism patients were given methimazole at a starting dose of 30 mg daily, and ophthalmopathy patients were given high-dose intravenous methylprednisolone.

Study-wide conclusions, independent of this receptor: In validation, the model predicted ophthalmopathy progression with about 64% sensitivity and 72% to 80% specificity; 12 predicted patients were CT-confirmed with GO in a median of about 6.2 months. Sample size was not predetermined statistically, and investigators were not blinded to group allocation. Among expanded thyroid clonotypes with frequency above 0.001, most also showed up in blood, which suggests that blood repertoires may reflect the thyroid immune response. In cross-validation, the 13-signature model distinguished ophthalmopathy from stable hyperthyroidism with more than 85% sensitivity and 81.08% specificity, while in the test set the corresponding values were 80% and 75%.

Ophthalmopathy patients had moderately to severely active disease, Clinical Activity Score of at least 3, NOSPECS grade of at least 4, and disease duration under 3 months. Patients with other autoimmune diseases, uncontrolled infections, pregnancy or lactation were excluded from the study. Clinical symptoms, serum thyroxine, TRAb, thyroid ultrasound and orbital computed tomography were used for diagnosis. PBMCs were isolated from roughly 10 ml of fresh peripheral blood by Ficoll-Paque density gradient centrifugation. Total RNA was extracted using Trizol reagent, and RNA quality was checked on an Agilent 2100 Bioanalyzer. The cysteine opens and the phenylalanine closes a CDR3 of 16 amino acids. The entry retains the CDR3 DNA only, 48 bases that are in frame from base 1. V ends up 6 bases short and J 10 bases short, with an unmatched junction base count of 12. For repertoire sequencing, the TCR beta CDR3 regions were amplified from RNA transcripts. HTBI primers and the Qiagen OneStep RT-PCR kit were used in a first-round RT-PCR, which was followed by a second-round multiplex PCR, size selection and purification. Sequencing of the libraries was carried out on an Illumina HiSeq2000 in paired-end mode with 100 bp reads. From the authors' description of their analysis: SOAPnuke was used for read processing, and reads with adapters, uncalled bases, a mean Phred below 15, or no exact constant-primer or identifier match were discarded. High-quality paired reads were merged with COPE v1.2.5. Each unique nucleotide sequence was defined as a clonotype, and clonotypes were aligned to IMGT TRB V, D and J references with MiTCR v1.1. The analysis was limited to V-J combinations with a frequency above 0.0001, which together covered 99.2% of repertoires. For each V-J combination, a TCR clonal expansion and chaos score was defined as the ratio of F50 clonal expansion to chaos observed in the TCRdist matrix. Welch's t-statistics and random forest were used to reduce the features to approximately 13 V-J combinations, which were then used as input to a naive Bayes classifier. Thyroid-blood repertoire similarity was quantified with the Morisita-Horn index. TCRdb reprocessed the public reads (quality trimming at Q25 with fastp, clone calling with MiXCR) and kept in-frame beta chains. Entries that share a CDR3 protein sequence are merged under the most common genes and DNA. Clone size and V and J calls follow TCRdb, not the original study. This sample lists 300,000 or so distinct CDR3 sequences; about a sixth were detected once. The biggest ten clones account for 10% to 15% of the sample.

Sequencing was carried out using peripheral blood. Recombination joined TRBV12-3 or TRBV12-4 with TRBJ1-6; 10 central nucleotides agree with TRBD1. The TCR sequence derives from an adult man with Graves' ophthalmopathy. The bases are TGTGCCAGCAGAACCGAGACAGGGGGCTCAGGATCACCCCTCCACTTT. This is translated as CASRTETGGSGSPLHF.